One sample yielded the 17 T cell receptor beta chains listed below, sequenced in a study of ipilimumab plus nivolumab after autologous stem cell transplantation. Repertoires were generated with immunoSEQ multiplex PCR, while TCRdb's copy carries only in-frame clones and drops some. The repertoire holds 8,500 to 10,000 clones, with about 70% as singletons. The input for sequencing was PBMCs, taken in a trial of ipilimumab plus nivolumab as post-transplant consolidation. The receptors originated from a female donor with multiple myeloma.

This chain joins TRBV10-2 and TRBJ2-2; TRBD2 matches at 9 bases. The germline V gene has CDR1 WSHSY and CDR2 SAAADI. CDR3 length equals 15 residues. The trim removed 2 bases at V and 6 bases at J, leaving 4 bases unmatched. CDR3 amino acids: CASSELAGGAGELFF. CDR3 DNA: TGCGCCAGCAGTGAGCTTGCGGGAGGGGCCGGGGAGCTGTTTTTT.

V gene TRBV6-5 combines with J gene TRBJ2-1; 8 positions agree with TRBD1. The CDR3 has 13 residues. Trimming at V came to 6 bases and at J to 7 bases, leaving 5 bases not matched to a gene. Germline V gives CDR1 MNHEY, CDR2 SVGAGI. The CDR3 bases are TGTGCCAGCAGGAGACAGGGGCGAAATGAGCAGTTCTTC. It specifies CASRRQGRNEQFF.

The chain employs TRBV11-1 and TRBJ1-1; unclear D gene. From germline, CDR1 is SGHAT and CDR2 FQDESV (reference sequence). With 4 bases removed from V and 1 base from J, the gap between germline ends came to 13 bases. This CDR3 has 15 residues. The CDR3 sequence is CASSSYGSGNTEAFF. The CDR3 coding sequence is TGTGCCAGCAGCTCCTATGGATCGGGGAACACTGAAGCTTTCTTT.

CDR3 bases: TGTGCCAGCAGCTTCTGGGACAGGGGGTACGAGCAGTACTTC. Amino acids: CASSFWDRGYEQYF. V gene TRBV9 combines with J gene TRBJ2-7, with TRBD1 identical over 11 bases. This CDR3 is built from 14 residues. Germline loops: CDR1 SGDLS, CDR2 YYNGEE. The V segment lost 4 bases and the J segment 4 bases; nucleotides outside the gene matches: 4.

In its sample, this clone ranks as medium-sized. V usage is TRBV5-1 and J usage is TRBJ2-7; no clear D gene. From germline, CDR1 is SGHRS and CDR2 YFSETQ. The V and J ends lost 7 bases and 4 bases respectively, with 15 bases between them. The CDR3 covers 13 residues. DNA for the CDR3: TGCGCCAGCGCGGAGACCATGTCTTACGAGCAGTACTTC. Translating it yields CASAETMSYEQYF. Supplemented by reference TRBV5-1 and TRBJ2-7, the full variable domain reads KAGVTQTPRYLIKTRGQQVTLSCSPISGHRSVSWYQQTPGQGLQFLFEYFSETQRNKGNFPGRFSGRQFSNSRSEMNVSTLELGDSALYLCASAETMSYEQYFGPGTRLTVT.

The CDR3 reads CASTGRVEGQETQYF. In DNA form, the CDR3 reads TGTGCCAGTACAGGGAGAGTGGAGGGCCAAGAGACCCAGTACTTC. V usage is TRBV19 and J usage is TRBJ2-5; weak D call: TRBD2 (6 bases). CDR1 is LNHDA and CDR2 is SQIVND in the germline V gene (reference sequence). CDR3 length equals 15 residues. The V gene lost 7 bases and the J gene lost 1 base, with 16 bases spanning the gap.

This sequence joins TRBV19 and TRBJ1-1; D is ambiguous. Trimming stripped 4 bases from V and 2 bases from J, with 11 bases between. CDR1 is LNHDA, CDR2 SQIVND, per germline (reference sequence). The CDR3 loop spans 14 amino acids. The chain's CDR3 is CASSTLGINTEAFF. As DNA, the CDR3 is TGTGCCAGTAGTACCTTGGGTATAAACACTGAAGCTTTCTTT.

The rearrangement joins TRBV11-3 to TRBJ2-5; D call uncertain. The CDR3 consists of 14 residues. Looked up from germline, CDR1 is SGHNT and CDR2 is YENEEA. V dropped 1 base and J dropped 2 bases, with 8 bases sitting between them. As DNA, the CDR3 is TGTGCCAGCAGCTTAGGGGCGGAACAAGAGACCCAGTACTTC. Translating it yields CASSLGAEQETQYF.

The chain combines TRBV5-4 with TRBJ1-5, with 11 nucleotides matching TRBD1. With V trimmed by 4 bases and J by 5 bases, 8 bases remained unmatched. The CDR3 totals 16 residues. The germline CDR1 and CDR2 sequences are SGHNT and YYREEE (reference sequence). This chain's CDR3 is CASSGMGQGEDQPQHF. CDR3 nucleotides: TGTGCCAGCAGCGGAATGGGACAGGGGGAAGATCAGCCCCAGCATTTT.

The sample holds a few counts of this clone. This chain uses TRBV29-1 with TRBJ1-1; D gene ambiguous. V lost 4 bases and J 0 bases, leaving 9 bases between the germline ends. The CDR3 contains 13 residues. Germline CDR1 is SQVTM and CDR2 is ANQGSEA. CDR3: CSVAGIMNTEAFF. CDR3 sequence (DNA): TGCAGCGTTGCTGGCATCATGAACACTGAAGCTTTCTTT.

The genes are TRBV6-5 and TRBJ1-5; D is ambiguous. Between the trimmed V and J ends, which lost 0 bases and 6 bases, there was a span of 6 bases. Germline CDR1 and CDR2: MNHEY and SVGAGI. The CDR3 loop spans 13 amino acids. CDR3 sequence reads: CASSYSNTQPQHF. The CDR3 coding sequence is TGTGCCAGCAGTTACTCGAATACTCAGCCCCAGCATTTT.

In this sample, this clone turned up a few times. The gene calls are TRBV5-1 and TRBJ2-2; D is perhaps TRBD2 (6 bases). CDR3 length: 14 amino acids. The germline CDR1 and CDR2 sequences are SGHRS and YFSETQ. Deletions cut 6 bases from V and 5 bases from J, with 14 bases between. Written as DNA, the CDR3 is TGCGCCAGCACCACTGAGGAGGGAACCGGGGAGCTGTTTTTT. Protein: CASTTEEGTGELFF.

The gene calls are TRBV10-1 and TRBJ2-5, with D perhaps matching TRBD1 or TRBD2 (5 bases each). Germline CDR1 reads WNHNN; CDR2 reads SYGVQD (reference sequence). The length of the CDR3 is 14 residues. V was pared by 2 bases and J by 11 bases, with 18 bases between. The CDR3 DNA reads as TGCGCCAGCAGTGAGAGAACCGACCTAGGGGAGCAGTACTTC. Its protein product is CASSERTDLGEQYF.

For the CDR3, the DNA is TGTGCCAGCTCACCACAATTCCCTAGCGGGAGAGTCTACGAGCAGTACTTC. Amino acids: CASSPQFPSGRVYEQYF. This rearrangement joins TRBV18 to TRBJ2-7; 10 positions match TRBD2. The CDR3 runs 17 residues. Germline values: CDR1 KGHSH, CDR2 LQKENI. V shed 1 base, J shed 3 bases, and the junction held 9 bases outside the gene matches.

The chain links TRBV5-6 to TRBJ2-3; 12 bases are a match to TRBD2. This CDR3 has 16 residues. Germline V gene sequence: CDR1 SGHDT, CDR2 YYEEEE. J gave up 4 bases and V 4 bases, and 7 bases lay outside the gene matches. CDR3 loop: CASSRRLAGASDTQYF. The CDR3 bases are TGTGCCAGCAGCCGTCGACTAGCGGGAGCGTCAGATACGCAGTATTTT.

The V call is TRBV6-6, the J call TRBJ1-4; 7 bases map to TRBD1. With 5 bases clipped from V and 8 bases from J, the junction kept 11 bases outside the gene matches. CDR3 length equals 15 residues. Per germline, CDR1 MNHNY and CDR2 SVGAGI (reference sequence). CDR3 amino acids: CASSRQRGLGEKLFF. CDR3 nucleotide sequence: TGTGCCAGCAGTCGACAGAGGGGGCTTGGAGAAAAACTGTTTTTT.

V is TRBV19 and J is TRBJ1-1; D may be TRBD1 (6 bases). Germline CDR1 and CDR2: LNHDA and SQIVND (reference sequence). The CDR3 runs to 14 residues. Between the trimmed V and J ends, which lost 0 bases and 10 bases, there was a span of 15 bases. This CDR3 is CASSIDVIRGGAFF. Written as DNA, the CDR3 is TGTGCCAGTAGTATAGATGTCATCAGAGGGGGAGCTTTCTTT. Full variable domain (rest looked up from reference TRBV19 and TRBJ1-1): DGGITQSPKYLFRKEGQNVTLSCEQNLNHDAMYWYRQDPGQGLRLIYYSQIVNDFQKGDIAEGYSVSREKKESFPLTVTSAQKNPTAFYLCASSIDVIRGGAFFGQGTRLTVV.